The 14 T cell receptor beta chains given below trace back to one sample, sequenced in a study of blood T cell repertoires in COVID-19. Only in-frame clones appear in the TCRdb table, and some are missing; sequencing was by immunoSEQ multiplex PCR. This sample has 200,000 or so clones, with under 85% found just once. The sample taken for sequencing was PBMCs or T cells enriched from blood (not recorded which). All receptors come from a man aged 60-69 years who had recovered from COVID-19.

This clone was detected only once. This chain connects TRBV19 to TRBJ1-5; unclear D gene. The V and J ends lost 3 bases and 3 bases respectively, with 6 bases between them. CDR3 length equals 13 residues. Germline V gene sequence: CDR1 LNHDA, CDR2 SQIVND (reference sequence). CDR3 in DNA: TGTGCCAGTAGTATTGTCCTCAATCAGCCCCAGCATTTT. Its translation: CASSIVLNQPQHF.

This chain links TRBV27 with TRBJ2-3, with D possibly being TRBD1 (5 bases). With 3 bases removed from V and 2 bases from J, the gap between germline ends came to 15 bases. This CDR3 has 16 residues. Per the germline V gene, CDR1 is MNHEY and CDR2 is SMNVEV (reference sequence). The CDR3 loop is CASSFLLGQYTDTQYF. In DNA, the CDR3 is TGTGCCAGCAGTTTCCTTTTGGGGCAGTACACAGATACGCAGTATTTT.

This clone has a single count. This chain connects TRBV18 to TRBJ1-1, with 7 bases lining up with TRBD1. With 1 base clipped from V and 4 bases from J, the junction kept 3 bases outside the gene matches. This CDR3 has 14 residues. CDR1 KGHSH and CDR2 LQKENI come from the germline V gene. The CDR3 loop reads CASSPLQGTTEAFF. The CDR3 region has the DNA TGTGCCAGCTCACCACTACAGGGGACCACTGAAGCTTTCTTT.

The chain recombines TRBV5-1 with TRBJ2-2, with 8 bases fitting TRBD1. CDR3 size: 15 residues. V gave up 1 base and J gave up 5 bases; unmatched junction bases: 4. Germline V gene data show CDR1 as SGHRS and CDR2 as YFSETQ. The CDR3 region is CASSLLQGGTGELFF. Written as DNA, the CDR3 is TGCGCCAGCAGCTTGCTACAGGGGGGAACCGGGGAGCTGTTTTTT.

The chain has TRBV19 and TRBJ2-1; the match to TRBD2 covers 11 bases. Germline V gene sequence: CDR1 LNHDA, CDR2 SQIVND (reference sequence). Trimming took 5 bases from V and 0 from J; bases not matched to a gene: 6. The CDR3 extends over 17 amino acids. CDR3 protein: CASSETSGARSYNEQFF. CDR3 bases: TGTGCCAGTAGTGAGACTAGCGGGGCGCGCTCCTACAATGAGCAGTTCTTC.

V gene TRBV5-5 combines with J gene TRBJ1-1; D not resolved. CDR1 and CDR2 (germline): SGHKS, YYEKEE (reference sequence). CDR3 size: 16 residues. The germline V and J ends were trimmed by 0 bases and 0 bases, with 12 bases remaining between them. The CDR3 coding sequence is TGTGCCAGCAGCTTGGGGGGAGGAGTTATGAACACTGAAGCTTTCTTT. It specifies CASSLGGGVMNTEAFF.

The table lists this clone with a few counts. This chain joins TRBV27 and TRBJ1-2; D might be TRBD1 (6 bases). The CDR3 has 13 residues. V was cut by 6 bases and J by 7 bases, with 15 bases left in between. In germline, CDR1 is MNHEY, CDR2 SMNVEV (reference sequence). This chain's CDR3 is CASSKPGVGGYTF. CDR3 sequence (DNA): TGTGCCAGCAGCAAACCAGGGGTCGGTGGCTACACCTTC.

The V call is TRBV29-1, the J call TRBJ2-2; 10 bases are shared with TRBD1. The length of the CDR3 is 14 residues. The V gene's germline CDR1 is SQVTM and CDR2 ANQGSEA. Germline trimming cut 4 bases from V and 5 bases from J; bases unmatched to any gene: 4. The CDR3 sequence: CSVGDRGQTGELFF. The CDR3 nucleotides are TGCAGCGTTGGTGACAGGGGGCAAACCGGGGAGCTGTTTTTT.

The chain's CDR3 is CASSVLAGGPGGELFF. The CDR3 DNA reads TGTGCCAGCAGCGTACTAGCGGGGGGGCCAGGCGGGGAGCTGTTTTTT. The chain couples TRBV7-2 to TRBJ2-2; TRBD2 agrees at 13 bases. The CDR3 sequence is 16 residues long. The ends lost 5 bases at V and 7 bases at J; junction bases unmatched: 7. Per germline, CDR1 SGHTA and CDR2 FQGNSA.

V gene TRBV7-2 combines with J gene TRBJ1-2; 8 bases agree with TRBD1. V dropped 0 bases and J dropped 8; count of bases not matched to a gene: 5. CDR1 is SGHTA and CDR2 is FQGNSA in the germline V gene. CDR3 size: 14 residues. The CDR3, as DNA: TGTGCCAGCAGCTTAGCCTTACAGGGGGTCGGCTACACCTTC. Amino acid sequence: CASSLALQGVGYTF.

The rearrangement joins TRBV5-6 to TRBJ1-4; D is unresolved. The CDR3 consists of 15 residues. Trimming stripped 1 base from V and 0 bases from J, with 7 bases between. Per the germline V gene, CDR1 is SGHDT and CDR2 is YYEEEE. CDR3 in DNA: TGTGCCAGCAGCTTGCTCTTAGCAACTAATGAAAAACTGTTTTTT. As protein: CASSLLLATNEKLFF.

The CDR3 region is CASSFTPTGELFF. CDR3 sequence (DNA): TGCGCCAGCAGTTTTACACCGACCGGGGAGCTGTTTTTT. The J gene is TRBJ2-2, the V gene TRBV5-1; D is ambiguous. Trimming pared 5 bases from V and 5 bases from J, leaving 10 bases between. CDR1 SGHRS and CDR2 YFSETQ come from the germline V gene. This CDR3 is built from 13 residues. The whole variable domain, filled in from reference TRBV5-1 and TRBJ2-2, reads KAGVTQTPRYLIKTRGQQVTLSCSPISGHRSVSWYQQTPGQGLQFLFEYFSETQRNKGNFPGRFSGRQFSNSRSEMNVSTLELGDSALYLCASSFTPTGELFFGEGSRLTVL.

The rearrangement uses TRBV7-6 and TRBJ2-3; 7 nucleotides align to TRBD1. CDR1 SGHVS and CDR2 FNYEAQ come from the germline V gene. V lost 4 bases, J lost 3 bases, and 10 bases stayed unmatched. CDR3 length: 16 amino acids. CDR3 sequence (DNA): TGTGCCAGCAGCTCGACAGGAAGGGGGCGGACAGATACGCAGTATTTT. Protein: CASSSTGRGRTDTQYF.

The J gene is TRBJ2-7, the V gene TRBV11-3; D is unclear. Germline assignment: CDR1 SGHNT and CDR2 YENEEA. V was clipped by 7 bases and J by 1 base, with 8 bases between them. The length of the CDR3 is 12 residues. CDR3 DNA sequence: TGTGCCAGCACCTCCGGGTCCTACGAGCAGTACTTC. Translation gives CASTSGSYEQYF.